This T cell receptor beta chain stems from a study of blood T cell repertoires in COVID-19. Study context: Italy, Spain and the United States were the sources of the convalescent and acute COVID-19 samples. The cDNA or gDNA used as material had been derived from T cells, B-cell-depleted T cells, or PBMCs.

Trimming removed 5 bases from V and 5 bases from J, with 9 bases in between. The CDR3 runs 11 residues. The germline V gene encodes CDR1 DFQATT and CDR2 SNEGSKA (reference sequence). The authors' processing: Amplification of reference gene primers provided the estimated nucleated cell counts. TCRdb keeps only in-frame clones here, not all; method: immunoSEQ multiplex PCR. V and J calls and clone size are copied from that table; D and trimming were computed from the DNA. The repertoire includes 80,000 or so clones, 65% to 85% of them detected once, and about 18% sits in the top ten. With regard to this clone: The same CDR3 is also encoded by other DNA sequences in this sample.

The clonotype was recovered from a woman aged 55-69 years with acute or convalescent COVID-19. V is TRBV20-1 and J is TRBJ2-5; weak D call: TRBD2 (6 bases). The sequencing input was peripheral blood. Here the CDR3 reads CSARGGETQYF. The CDR3 DNA sequence: TGCAGTGCTCGGGGAGGCGAGACCCAGTACTTC.